The 27 T cell receptor beta chains below all came from one sample that was sequenced in a study of Graves' ophthalmopathy and Graves' hyperthyroidism. Researchers took RNA transcripts and amplified TCR beta CDR3 regions from them. The workflow started with a first-round RT-PCR run with HTBI primers and then moved on to a second-round multiplex PCR. Each CDR3 protein gets one entry after TCRdb re-called the multiplex PCR reads with MiXCR. The profile shows hundreds of thousands of distinct CDR3 sequences, about 20% of them singletons. Sequences were obtained from peripheral blood. These receptors were obtained from a woman aged 18-35 years with stable Graves' hyperthyroidism. Some clones in this sample may be carry-over from other donors' samples.

The chain is built from TRBV11-2 and TRBJ1-1; D is unclear. Germline V gene lookup returns CDR1 SGHAT and CDR2 FQNNGV. This CDR3 has 12 amino acids. Trimming cost V 5 bases and J 11 bases, with 15 bases left between them. Here the CDR3 reads CASSPRFDGAFF. DNA of the CDR3: TGTGCCAGCAGCCCCAGGTTCGATGGGGCTTTCTTT.

Ten or more counts support this clonotype. This chain uses TRBV18 with TRBJ1-1; TRBD1 aligns across 9 bases. This CDR3 has 15 residues. The germline V gene has CDR1 KGHSH and CDR2 LQKENI. Trimming took 3 bases from V and 3 from J; bases not matched to a gene: 5. The CDR3 is CASSPRDREDTEAFF. DNA for the CDR3: TGTGCCAGCTCACCCCGGGACAGGGAGGACACTGAAGCTTTCTTT. The whole variable domain, filled in from reference TRBV18 and TRBJ1-1, reads NAGVMQNPRHLVRRRGQEARLRCSPMKGHSHVYWYRQLPEEGLKFMVYLQKENIIDESGMPKERFSAEFPKEGPSILRIQQVVRGDSAAYFCASSPRDREDTEAFFGQGTRLTVV.

This clonotype was recorded at least ten times. CDR3 coding DNA: TGTGCCAGCAGTGCGGACAGGGTGCATGGCTACACCTTC. Amino acid sequence: CASSADRVHGYTF. The chain carries TRBV6-1 and TRBJ1-2; TRBD1 agrees at 8 bases. V lost 4 bases, J lost 6 bases, and 4 bases stayed unmatched. CDR1 and CDR2 (germline): MNHNS, SASEGT. This CDR3 is built from 13 residues.

The V and J genes are TRBV11-2 and TRBJ1-2; 7 bases fit TRBD1. Germline V gene lookup returns CDR1 SGHAT and CDR2 FQNNGV. The CDR3 contains 13 residues. V gave up 5 bases and J gave up 8 bases; unmatched junction bases: 8. CDR3 residues: CASSPTQGKGYTF. Written as DNA, the CDR3 is TGTGCCAGCAGCCCGACACAGGGGAAAGGCTACACCTTC.

For the CDR3, the DNA is TGTGCCAGCAGATCTACATGGAAATACCGGGAGACCCAGTACTTC. This translates into CASRSTWKYRETQYF. The rearrangement links TRBV12-3 or TRBV12-4 to TRBJ2-5; D is unclear. This CDR3 spans 15 amino acids. V shed 6 bases and J shed 5 bases, with 19 bases lying between them.

The chain carries TRBV10-1 and TRBJ1-6; D ambiguous. Germline CDR1 WNHNN, CDR2 SYGVQD (reference sequence). V was clipped by 2 bases and J by 10 bases, with 9 bases between them. This CDR3 is built from 13 residues. CDR3 sequence reads: CASSETGNSPLHF. CDR3 nucleotides: TGCGCCAGCAGTGAGACGGGGAACTCACCCCTCCACTTT.

This clonotype was detected ten times or more. The chain uses TRBV4-1 and TRBJ2-5; 8 positions agree with TRBD2. This CDR3 is 16 amino acids long. Germline V gene data show CDR1 as MGHRA and CDR2 as YSYEKL. With 1 base clipped from V and 5 bases from J, the junction kept 9 bases outside the gene matches. The CDR3 DNA follows: TGCGCCAGCAGCCAAGCTACTCGGGGGGGCGGGGAGACCCAGTACTTC. Residues: CASSQATRGGGETQYF.

This clonotype was detected ten times or more. V is TRBV24-1 and J is TRBJ2-7; TRBD1 matches 12 bases. This CDR3 comprises 15 residues. Germline V gene sequence: CDR1 KGHDR, CDR2 SFDVKD. The V and J ends lost 4 bases and 6 bases, in that order; junction bases with no gene match: 6. The CDR3 DNA sequence: TGTGCCACCAGTGACCCCGGGACAGGGGGCCTCGAGCAGTACTTC. Amino acids: CATSDPGTGGLEQYF.

This clonotype was recorded many times. The J gene is TRBJ1-2, the V gene TRBV6-2 or TRBV6-3; TRBD1 matches at 10 bases. Germline V CDR1 and CDR2: MNHEY, SVGEGT. The CDR3 has 14 amino acids. J gave up 3 bases and V 8 bases, and 6 bases lay outside the gene matches. The CDR3 DNA is TGTGCCAGCTGTGACAGGGGGCTGTACTATGGCTACACCTTC. Its protein product is CASCDRGLYYGYTF.

This clonotype was observed at least ten times. This chain uses TRBV6-1 with TRBJ1-1; D unresolved. This CDR3 spans 11 amino acids. Germline CDR1 MNHNS, CDR2 SASEGT. V was cut by 5 bases and J by 6 bases, with 7 bases left in between. CDR3 DNA sequence: TGTGCCAGCAGTCGTCTTTCTGAAGCTTTCTTT. This sequence encodes CASSRLSEAFF.

The V call is TRBV4-1, the J call TRBJ2-7, with D possibly TRBD2 on 7 matching bases. The V gene lost 4 bases and the J gene lost 5 bases, with 9 bases spanning the gap. The CDR3 sequence is 12 residues long. CDR1 is MGHRA and CDR2 is YSYEKL in the germline V gene. The CDR3 reads CASSRGGNEQYF. The DNA for the CDR3 is TGCGCCAGCAGCCGGGGGGGCAACGAGCAGTACTTC.

Many counts were recorded for this clonotype. This chain uses TRBV12-3 or TRBV12-4 with TRBJ1-3; D is undetermined. The V end lost 3 bases, the J end lost 4 bases, and 13 bases lay between the germline ends. The CDR3 contains 15 residues. Here the CDR3 DNA reads TGTGCCAGCAGTTTCGTCGGGCGACGGGGAAACACCATATATTTT. Residues: CASSFVGRRGNTIYF.

This clonotype showed up just a few times. The conserved phenylalanine or tryptophan is not found at the CDR3 terminus, so this likely reflects a read error. The V and J genes are TRBV5-6 and TRBJ2-5; D remains ambiguous. Germline V CDR1 and CDR2: SGHDT, YYEEEE. V lost 3 bases and J lost 2, with 2 bases in between. This CDR3 has 11 residues. The CDR3 loop reads CASSYQETQYS. The CDR3 nucleotides read TGTGCCAGCAGCTATCAAGAGACCCAGTACTCC.

This clonotype was detected only a few times. V usage is TRBV5-4 and J usage is TRBJ2-2; 12 bases agree with TRBD2. CDR3 length: 17 amino acids. V was clipped by 2 bases and J by 2 bases; unmatched bases: 4. Looked up from germline, CDR1 is SGHNT and CDR2 is YYREEE (reference sequence). CDR3 residues: CASSFNGLAGNTGELFF. For the CDR3, the DNA is TGTGCCAGCAGCTTCAACGGACTAGCGGGAAACACCGGGGAGCTGTTTTTT. Variable domain in full (rest from reference TRBV5-4 and TRBJ2-2): ETGVTQSPTHLIKTRGQQVTLRCSSQSGHNTVSWYQQALGQGPQFIFQYYREEENGRGNFPPRFSGLQFPNYSSELNVNALELDDSALYLCASSFNGLAGNTGELFFGEGSRLTVL.

The chain is built from TRBV6-5 and TRBJ1-1; perhaps TRBD1 as D (5 bases). Trimming removed 0 bases from V and 0 bases from J, with 8 bases in between. CDR1 and CDR2 from the germline V gene are MNHEY and SVGAGI. The CDR3 spans 15 residues. CDR3 bases: TGTGCCAGCAGTTACTCTCTGGGGGTGAACACTGAAGCTTTCTTT. It yields the protein CASSYSLGVNTEAFF.

This clonotype was seen repeatedly, ten times or more. The chain joins TRBV6-5 to TRBJ1-1; D not resolved. The CDR3 extends over 14 amino acids. Germline values: CDR1 MNHEY, CDR2 SVGAGI. The V gene lost 0 bases and the J gene lost 1 base, with 6 bases spanning the gap. The CDR3 protein is CASSYSTENTEAFF. CDR3 in DNA: TGTGCCAGCAGTTACTCGACGGAGAACACTGAAGCTTTCTTT.

The V gene is TRBV20-1, the J gene TRBJ2-7, with D possibly matching TRBD2 (5 bases). Trimming took off 3 bases at V and 3 bases at J, with 15 bases between the two ends. Germline V gene data show CDR1 as DFQATT and CDR2 as SNEGSKA (reference sequence). There are 14 residues in the CDR3. Here the CDR3 reads CSASPADGDYEQYF. Written as DNA, the CDR3 is TGCAGTGCTAGCCCAGCCGACGGGGACTACGAGCAGTACTTC.

The chain has TRBV7-2 and TRBJ1-2, with a tentative D call TRBD1 (6 bases). V lost 8 bases and J 3 bases, leaving 10 bases between the germline ends. From germline, CDR1 is SGHTA and CDR2 FQGNSA. The CDR3 is 12 amino acids. The CDR3 sequence: CASSDRYYGYTF. As DNA, the CDR3 is TGTGCCAGCTCGGACAGATACTATGGCTACACCTTC.

This clonotype has ten or more counts. This chain links TRBV5-4 with TRBJ1-1; a possible D gene is TRBD1 (5 bases). Trimming shortened V by 3 bases and J by 7 bases, and 13 bases separated the two germline ends. Germline CDR1 and CDR2: SGHNT and YYREEE (reference sequence). The CDR3 consists of 13 residues. The CDR3 here is CASSWGIENEAFF. CDR3 coding DNA: TGTGCCAGCAGCTGGGGGATAGAAAATGAAGCTTTCTTT.

The V and J genes are TRBV9 and TRBJ2-7, with D perhaps matching TRBD1 or TRBD2 (6 bases each). Deletions cut 0 bases from V and 1 base from J, with 11 bases between. CDR1 and CDR2 from the germline V gene are SGDLS and YYNGEE. This CDR3 is 15 amino acids long. The CDR3 reads CASSVEGGGSYEQYF. The CDR3 DNA reads TGTGCCAGCAGCGTAGAGGGGGGAGGATCCTACGAGCAGTACTTC.

This clonotype came up many times. This chain connects TRBV18 to TRBJ1-1, with 9 bases that match TRBD1. V dropped 4 bases and J dropped 5; count of bases not matched to a gene: 8. CDR3 length: 15 amino acids. Looked up from germline, CDR1 is KGHSH and CDR2 is LQKENI. The CDR3 reads CASSRDRTGATEAFF. The CDR3, as DNA: TGTGCCAGCTCACGGGATCGGACAGGGGCGACTGAAGCTTTCTTT.

This clonotype was seen at least ten times. The J gene is TRBJ2-7, the V gene TRBV13; weak D call: TRBD2 (7 bases). V lost 5 bases and J lost 6, with 17 bases in between. Germline V gene data show CDR1 as PRHDT and CDR2 as FYEKMQ (reference sequence). The CDR3 loop spans 14 amino acids. CDR3 coding DNA: TGTGCCAGCAGCCCGAGGGGGGGCAGGACCGAGCAGTACTTC. This translates into CASSPRGGRTEQYF. Looking up the rest from reference TRBV13 and TRBJ2-7 gives the full variable domain: AAGVIQSPRHLIKEKRETATLKCYPIPRHDTVYWYQQGPGQDPQFLISFYEKMQSDKGSIPDRFSAQQFSDYHSELNMSSLELGDSALYFCASSPRGGRTEQYFGPGTRLTVT.

The chain uses TRBV12-3 or TRBV12-4 and TRBJ2-7; D gene uncertain. Trimming shortened V by 1 base and J by 7 bases, and 11 bases separated the two germline ends. This CDR3 has 13 amino acids. The CDR3: CASSLGRMWEQYF. The CDR3 DNA is TGTGCCAGCAGTTTAGGGAGAATGTGGGAGCAGTACTTC.

This clonotype was seen more than once but under ten times. J is TRBJ1-1 and V is TRBV29-1, with a weak D call TRBD1 (5 bases). CDR1 is SQVTM, CDR2 ANQGSEA, per germline. V was clipped by 0 bases and J by 0 bases, with 8 bases between them. This CDR3 contains 14 residues. This CDR3 is CSVEEGAVNTEAFF. For the CDR3, the DNA is TGCAGCGTTGAAGAAGGGGCAGTGAACACTGAAGCTTTCTTT.

This sequence joins TRBV18 and TRBJ1-1; 7 positions match TRBD1. CDR1 is KGHSH, CDR2 LQKENI, per germline. Trimming took 3 bases from V and 0 from J; bases not matched to a gene: 4. The CDR3 is 15 amino acids. CDR3 nucleotides: TGTGCCAGCTCACCCCCGGACAGGATGAACACTGAAGCTTTCTTT. Amino acids: CASSPPDRMNTEAFF.

The rearrangement uses TRBV27 and TRBJ2-4, with 9 bases matching TRBD2. The CDR3 is 18 residues long. Germline V gene lookup returns CDR1 MNHEY and CDR2 SMNVEV (reference sequence). J gave up 1 base and V 6 bases, and 13 bases lay outside the gene matches. For the CDR3, the DNA is TGTGCCAGCAGAAAAGCGGGAGGCCTCGGGTGGGCCAAAAACATTCAGTACTTC. It yields the protein CASRKAGGLGWAKNIQYF.

This clonotype appeared many times. The chain is built from TRBV11-2 and TRBJ2-7; D possibly matches TRBD1 or TRBD2 (6 bases each). Trimming stripped 5 bases from V and 2 bases from J, with 19 bases between. The CDR3 has 16 residues. Germline CDR1 and CDR2: SGHAT and FQNNGV. CDR3 in amino acids: CASSPVGRRGTYEQYF. In nucleotides, the CDR3 is TGTGCCAGCAGCCCCGTGGGCAGGAGGGGGACCTACGAGCAGTACTTC. Looking up the rest from reference TRBV11-2 and TRBJ2-7 gives the full variable domain: EAGVAQSPRYKIIEKRQSVAFWCNPISGHATLYWYQQILGQGPKLLIQFQNNGVVDDSQLPKDRFSAERLKGVDSTLKIQPAKLEDSAVYLCASSPVGRRGTYEQYFGPGTRLTVT.